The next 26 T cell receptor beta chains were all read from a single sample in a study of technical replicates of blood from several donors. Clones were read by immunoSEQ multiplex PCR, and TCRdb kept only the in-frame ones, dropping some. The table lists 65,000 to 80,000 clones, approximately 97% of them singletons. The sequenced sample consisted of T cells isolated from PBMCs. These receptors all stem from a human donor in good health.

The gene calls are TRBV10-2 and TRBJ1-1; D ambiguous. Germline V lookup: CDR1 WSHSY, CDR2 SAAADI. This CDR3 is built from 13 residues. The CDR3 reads CGPTEAVNTEAFF. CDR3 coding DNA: TGCGGACCGACGGAGGCAGTGAACACTGAAGCTTTCTTT.

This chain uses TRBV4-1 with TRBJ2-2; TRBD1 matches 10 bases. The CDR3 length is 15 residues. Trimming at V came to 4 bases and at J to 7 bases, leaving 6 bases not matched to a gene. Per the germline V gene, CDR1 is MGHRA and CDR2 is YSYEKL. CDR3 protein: CASSRGQGTNGELFF. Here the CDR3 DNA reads TGCGCCAGCAGCCGGGGACAGGGGACTAACGGGGAGCTGTTTTTT.

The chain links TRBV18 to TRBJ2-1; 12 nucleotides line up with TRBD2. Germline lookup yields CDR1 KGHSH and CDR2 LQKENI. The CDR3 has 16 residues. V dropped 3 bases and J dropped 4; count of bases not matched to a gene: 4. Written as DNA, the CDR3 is TGTGCCAGCTCACCCGCACTAGCGGGAGGTTACAATGAGCAGTTCTTC. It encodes CASSPALAGGYNEQFF.

As DNA, the CDR3 is TGTGCCAGCAGCTTAGGTCTATCTTCGGTCCGGAGGTCAGATACGCAGTATTTT. Amino acids: CASSLGLSSVRRSDTQYF. The V and J genes are TRBV7-8 and TRBJ2-3; tentatively, D is TRBD2 (5 bases). V was clipped by 1 base and J by 4 bases, with 21 bases between them. Germline CDR1 SGHVS, CDR2 FQNEAQ. This CDR3 contains 18 residues.

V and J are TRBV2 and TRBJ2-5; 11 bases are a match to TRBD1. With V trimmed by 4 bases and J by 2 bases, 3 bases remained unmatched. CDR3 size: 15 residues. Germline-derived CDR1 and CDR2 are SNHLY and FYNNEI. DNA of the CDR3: TGTGCCAGCAGTGGGGACAGGGGGTATCAAGAGACCCAGTACTTC. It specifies CASSGDRGYQETQYF.

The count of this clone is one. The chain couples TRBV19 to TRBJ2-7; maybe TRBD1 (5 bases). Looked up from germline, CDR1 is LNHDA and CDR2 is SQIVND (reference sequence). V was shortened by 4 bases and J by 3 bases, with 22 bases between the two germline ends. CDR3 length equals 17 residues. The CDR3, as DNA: TGTGCCAGTAGTAGGGGTTTCCTAGGGGCGGATAACTACGAGCAGTACTTC. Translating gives CASSRGFLGADNYEQYF.

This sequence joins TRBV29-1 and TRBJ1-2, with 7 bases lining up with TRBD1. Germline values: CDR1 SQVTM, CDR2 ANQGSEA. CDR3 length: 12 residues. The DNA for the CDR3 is TGCGAGAACAGGGGCGAGCCCTATGGCTACACCTTC. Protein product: CENRGEPYGYTF.

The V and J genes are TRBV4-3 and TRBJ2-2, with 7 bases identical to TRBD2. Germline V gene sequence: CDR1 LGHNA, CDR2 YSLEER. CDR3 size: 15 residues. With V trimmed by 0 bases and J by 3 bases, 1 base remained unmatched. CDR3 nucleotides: TGCGCCAGCAGCCAAGAGGGGGGGTACACCGGGGAGCTGTTTTTT. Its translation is CASSQEGGYTGELFF.

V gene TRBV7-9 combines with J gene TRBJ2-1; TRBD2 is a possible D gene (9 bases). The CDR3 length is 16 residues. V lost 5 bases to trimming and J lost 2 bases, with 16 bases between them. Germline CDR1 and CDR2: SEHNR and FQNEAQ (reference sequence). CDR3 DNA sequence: TGTGCCAGCAGCCCTCTAGCGGGACAGGCCTACAATGAGCAGTTCTTC. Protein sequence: CASSPLAGQAYNEQFF.

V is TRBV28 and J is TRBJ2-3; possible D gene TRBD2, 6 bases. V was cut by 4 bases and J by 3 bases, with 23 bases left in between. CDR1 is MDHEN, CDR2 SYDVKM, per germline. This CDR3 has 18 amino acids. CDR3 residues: CASSSVLGRELETDTQYF. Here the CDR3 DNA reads TGTGCCAGCAGTTCAGTGCTAGGGCGGGAATTGGAGACAGATACGCAGTATTTT.

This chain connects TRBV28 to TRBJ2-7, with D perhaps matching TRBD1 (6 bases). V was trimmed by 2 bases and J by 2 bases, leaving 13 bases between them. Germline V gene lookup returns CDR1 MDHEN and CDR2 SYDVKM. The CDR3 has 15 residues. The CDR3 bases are TGTGCCAGCAGTTTAAGGGGGAGCTCCCCCTACGAGCAGTACTTC. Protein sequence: CASSLRGSSPYEQYF.

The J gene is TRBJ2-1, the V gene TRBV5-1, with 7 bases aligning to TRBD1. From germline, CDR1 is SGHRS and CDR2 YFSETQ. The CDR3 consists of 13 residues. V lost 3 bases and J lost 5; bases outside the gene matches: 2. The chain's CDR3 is CASSSTGDNEQFF. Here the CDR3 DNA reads TGCGCCAGCAGCTCAACAGGGGACAATGAGCAGTTCTTC.

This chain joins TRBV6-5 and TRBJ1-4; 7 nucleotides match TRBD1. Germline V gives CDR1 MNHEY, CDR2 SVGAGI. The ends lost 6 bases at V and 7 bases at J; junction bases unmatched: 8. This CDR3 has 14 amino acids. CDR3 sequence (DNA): TGTGCCAGCAGAGAGACAGGGAGTGGTGAAAAACTGTTTTTT. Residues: CASRETGSGEKLFF.

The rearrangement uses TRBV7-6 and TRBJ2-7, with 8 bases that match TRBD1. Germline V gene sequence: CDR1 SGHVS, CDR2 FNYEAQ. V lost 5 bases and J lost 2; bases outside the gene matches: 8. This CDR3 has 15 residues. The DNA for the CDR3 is TGTGCCAGCAGCCCAGGACAGGGTGGCGCCTACGAGCAGTACTTC. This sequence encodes CASSPGQGGAYEQYF.

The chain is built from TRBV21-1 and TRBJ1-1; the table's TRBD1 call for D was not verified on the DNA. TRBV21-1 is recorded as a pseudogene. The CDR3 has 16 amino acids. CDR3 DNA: TGTGCCAGCAAGCAAACAGGCGGACAGCCGAACACTGAAGCTTTCTTT. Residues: CASKQTGGQPNTEAFF.

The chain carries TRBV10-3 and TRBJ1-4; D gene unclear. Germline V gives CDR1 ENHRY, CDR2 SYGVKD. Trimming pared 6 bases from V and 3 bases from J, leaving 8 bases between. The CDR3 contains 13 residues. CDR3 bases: TGTGCCATCAGACCGGGATCTAATGAAAAACTGTTTTTT. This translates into CAIRPGSNEKLFF.

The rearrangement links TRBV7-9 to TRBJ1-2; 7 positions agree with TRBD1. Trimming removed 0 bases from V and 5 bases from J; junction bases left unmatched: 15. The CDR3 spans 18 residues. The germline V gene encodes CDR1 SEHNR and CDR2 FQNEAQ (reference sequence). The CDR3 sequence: CASSLAGGYVQGEYGYTF. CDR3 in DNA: TGTGCCAGCAGCTTAGCAGGGGGCTACGTACAGGGAGAATATGGCTACACCTTC.

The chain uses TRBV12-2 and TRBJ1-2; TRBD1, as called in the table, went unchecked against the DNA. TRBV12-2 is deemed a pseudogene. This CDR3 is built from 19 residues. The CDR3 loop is CASRLAGRDRGVLSYGYTF. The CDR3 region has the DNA TGTGCAAGTCGCTTAGCGGGCCGGGACAGGGGGGTTCTCTCCTATGGCTACACCTTC.

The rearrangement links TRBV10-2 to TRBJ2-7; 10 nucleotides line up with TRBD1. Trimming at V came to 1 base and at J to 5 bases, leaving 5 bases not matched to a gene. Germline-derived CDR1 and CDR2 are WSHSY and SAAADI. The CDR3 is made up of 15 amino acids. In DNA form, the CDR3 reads TGCGCCAGCAGTGAGTTATCCGGGACAGGGGACGAGCAGTACTTC. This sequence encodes CASSELSGTGDEQYF.

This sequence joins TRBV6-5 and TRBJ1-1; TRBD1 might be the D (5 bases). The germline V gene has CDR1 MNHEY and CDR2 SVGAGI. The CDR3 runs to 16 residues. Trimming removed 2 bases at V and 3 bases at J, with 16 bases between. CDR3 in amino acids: CASSYLRGFLDTEAFF. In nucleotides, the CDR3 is TGTGCCAGCAGTTACCTTAGGGGCTTCTTGGACACTGAAGCTTTCTTT.

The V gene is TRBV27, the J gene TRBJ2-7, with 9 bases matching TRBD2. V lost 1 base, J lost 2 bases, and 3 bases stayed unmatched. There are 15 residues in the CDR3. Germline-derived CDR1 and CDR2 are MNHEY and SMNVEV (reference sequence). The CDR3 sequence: CASSLFGLATYEQYF. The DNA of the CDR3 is TGTGCCAGCAGTTTATTTGGACTAGCGACCTACGAGCAGTACTTC.

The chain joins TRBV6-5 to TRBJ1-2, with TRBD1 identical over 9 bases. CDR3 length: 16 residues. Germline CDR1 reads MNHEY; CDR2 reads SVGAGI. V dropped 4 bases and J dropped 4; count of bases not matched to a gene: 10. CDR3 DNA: TGTGCCAGCAGTTGCTACAGGGGGCGAGGGTGCTATGGCTACACCTTC. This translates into CASSCYRGRGCYGYTF.

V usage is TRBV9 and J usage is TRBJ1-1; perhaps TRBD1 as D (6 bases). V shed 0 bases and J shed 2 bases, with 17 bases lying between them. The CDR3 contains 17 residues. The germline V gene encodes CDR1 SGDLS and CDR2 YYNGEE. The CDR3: CASSVEGGRSYNTEAFF. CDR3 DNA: TGTGCCAGCAGCGTAGAGGGGGGGAGGTCGTATAACACTGAAGCTTTCTTT.

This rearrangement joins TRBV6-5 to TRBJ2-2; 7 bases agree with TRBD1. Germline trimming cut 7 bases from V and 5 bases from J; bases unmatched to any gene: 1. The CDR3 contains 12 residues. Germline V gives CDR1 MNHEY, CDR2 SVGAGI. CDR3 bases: TGTGCCAGCAACAGGGGTACCGGGGAGCTGTTTTTT. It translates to CASNRGTGELFF.

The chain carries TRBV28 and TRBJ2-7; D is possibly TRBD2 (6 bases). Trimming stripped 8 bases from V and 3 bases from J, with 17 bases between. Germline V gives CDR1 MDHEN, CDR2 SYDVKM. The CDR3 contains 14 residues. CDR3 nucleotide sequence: TGTGCCAGCTTGGGGGGTAGGAAAATCTACGAGCAGTACTTC. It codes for CASLGGRKIYEQYF. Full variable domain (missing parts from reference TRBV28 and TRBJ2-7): DVKVTQSSRYLVKRTGEKVFLECVQDMDHENMFWYRQDPGLGLRLIYFSYDVKMKEKGDIPEGYSVSREKKERFSLILESASTNQTSMYLCASLGGRKIYEQYFGPGTRLTVT.

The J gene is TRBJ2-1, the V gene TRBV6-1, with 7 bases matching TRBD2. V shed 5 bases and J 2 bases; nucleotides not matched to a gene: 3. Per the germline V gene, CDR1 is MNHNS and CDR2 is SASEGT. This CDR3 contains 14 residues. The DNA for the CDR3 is TGTGCCAGCAGTACCAGCGGGACCTACAATGAGCAGTTCTTC. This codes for CASSTSGTYNEQFF.